The following is a T cell receptor (beta chain) sequence with its context. Its antigen remains unknown. After removal of 5 bases from V and 6 bases from J, the junction contained 6 bases not matched to a gene. This CDR3 is built from 15 residues. The germline V gene encodes CDR1 SGHDN and CDR2 FVKESK. This sample was included in a study of cytomegalovirus exposure and HLA in healthy donors. Overall study context: The 130 or so validation repertoires, a later analysis reported, used the same platform as the 550 to 700 repertoires from the first cohort.

Donors came from a validation cohort of fewer than 150 subjects, distinct from the first 666-subject cohort. Study-level results: There were around 160 TCR beta chains listed as cytomegalovirus-associated.

Sequenced by immunoSEQ multiplex PCR; TCRdb stores in-frame clones only, minus some. There are about 240,000 clones in the sample; 70% to 90% occur only once, and roughly 1.2% lies in the top ten. Material: PBMCs. The clonotype was recovered from a woman aged 25 to 39 in good health and CMV-seropositive. V usage is TRBV14 and J usage is TRBJ2-1, with 11 nucleotides matching TRBD2. The CDR3 nucleotides read TGTGCCAGCAGCTCTCGTAGCGGGAGGGCCAATGAGCAGTTCTTC. Protein: CASSSRSGRANEQFF.